One and the same sample provided the 21 T cell receptor beta chains below, sequenced in a study of CD8 T cells in ankylosing spondylitis. TCRdb used MiXCR to reprocess the 5' RACE reads, holding one entry per CDR3 protein. The data show almost 400,000 distinct CDR3 sequences, 20% to 25% seen once. The antigens these receptors bind are not known. Findings and limits, study-wide: Ankylosing spondylitis blood seemed to carry a telltale TCR beta motif made of several highly homologous variants.

The material sequenced was blood, either unsorted or a sorted T cell fraction (not recorded which). The receptors shown here come from a male donor with ankylosing spondylitis.

The chain carries TRBV18 and TRBJ2-2, with D perhaps TRBD1 (6 bases). The germline V gene has CDR1 KGHSH and CDR2 LQKENI. The ends were cut back, 3 bases at V and 4 bases at J, with 18 bases in the middle. CDR3 length: 17 amino acids. CDR3 protein: CASSPFHGTRGTGELFF. CDR3 in DNA: TGTGCCAGCTCACCGTTTCACGGAACCAGGGGCACCGGGGAGCTGTTTTTT.

This clonotype was seen a few times. The chain links TRBV18 to TRBJ1-6; maybe TRBD1 (5 bases). Germline lookup yields CDR1 KGHSH and CDR2 LQKENI. The ends were cut back, 3 bases at V and 10 bases at J, with 19 bases in the middle. This CDR3 has 16 amino acids. CDR3 bases: TGTGCCAGCTCACCGTCAGGGCAGTTTTACGGATCACCCCTCCACTTT. It codes for CASSPSGQFYGSPLHF.

V gene TRBV11-2 combines with J gene TRBJ2-5; tentative D call: TRBD2 (6 bases). CDR3 length: 15 residues. V lost 0 bases, J lost 1 base, and 9 bases lay in between. The germline V gene has CDR1 SGHAT and CDR2 FQNNGV. The chain's CDR3 is CASSLDFGGQETQYF. As DNA, the CDR3 is TGTGCCAGCAGCTTAGATTTCGGGGGCCAAGAGACCCAGTACTTC.

This clonotype was seen a handful of times. This sequence joins TRBV27 and TRBJ2-1; 8 nucleotides line up with TRBD2. Germline CDR1 MNHEY, CDR2 SMNVEV (reference sequence). The CDR3 extends over 14 amino acids. V shed 4 bases and J 6 bases; nucleotides not matched to a gene: 5. CDR3 bases: TGTGCCAGCAGTTCGCGACTAGCGACCAATGAGCAGTTCTTC. This codes for CASSSRLATNEQFF.

The rearrangement links TRBV19 to TRBJ2-1; 14 nucleotides line up with TRBD2. Unmatched junction bases numbered 4, after V lost 6 bases and J lost 6 bases. The CDR3 contains 15 residues. Germline V gene data show CDR1 as LNHDA and CDR2 as SQIVND (reference sequence). The CDR3 is CASRRLAGGPNEQFF. The CDR3 DNA sequence: TGTGCCAGTAGAAGACTAGCGGGAGGGCCCAATGAGCAGTTCTTC.

This chain joins TRBV7-2 and TRBJ2-3; 13 bases are a match to TRBD2. The CDR3 length is 16 residues. The germline CDR1 and CDR2 sequences are SGHTA and FQGNSA. After removal of 5 bases from V and 3 bases from J, the junction contained 5 bases not matched to a gene. CDR3 sequence: CASSTGTSGDTDTQYF. The DNA for the CDR3 is TGTGCCAGCAGCACAGGGACTAGCGGGGATACAGATACGCAGTATTTT.

This chain joins TRBV20-1 and TRBJ1-5; TRBD1 aligns across 7 bases. Looked up from germline, CDR1 is DFQATT and CDR2 is SNEGSKA (reference sequence). Trimming cost V 6 bases and J 7 bases; bases outside gene matches: 12. This CDR3 contains 14 residues. The CDR3 DNA is TGCAGTGCCCTACAAGGGGGCCGGGGCCAGCCCCAGCATTTT. This codes for CSALQGGRGQPQHF.

This clonotype was seen a handful of times. The V call is TRBV2, the J call TRBJ2-2, with D hard to call. The germline V gene has CDR1 SNHLY and CDR2 FYNNEI. V gave up 6 bases and J gave up 5 bases, with 13 bases separating them. CDR3 length: 14 amino acids. The CDR3 coding sequence is TGTGCCAGCAGGACATCAGCCAGGACCGGGGAGCTGTTTTTT. Residues: CASRTSARTGELFF.

The chain combines TRBV7-2 with TRBJ1-5; 7 bases agree with TRBD1. The junction had 0 bases not matched to a gene; V was cut back by 4 bases and J by 6 bases. The length of the CDR3 is 12 residues. The germline gives CDR1 SGHTA, CDR2 FQGNSA. Here the CDR3 DNA reads TGTGCCAGCAGCTCAGGGGGTCAGCCCCAGCATTTT. This gives the protein CASSSGGQPQHF. Together with reference TRBV7-2 and TRBJ1-5, the CDR3 gives the full variable domain: GAGVSQSPSNKVTEKGKDVELRCDPISGHTALYWYRQSLGQGLEFLIYFQGNSAPDKSGLPSDRFSAERTGGSVSTLTIQRTQQEDSAVYLCASSSGGQPQHFGDGTRLSIL.

This rearrangement joins TRBV5-1 to TRBJ2-7; weak D call: TRBD2 (6 bases). Germline CDR1 reads SGHRS; CDR2 reads YFSETQ. The V end lost 4 bases, the J end lost 4 bases, and 12 bases lay between the germline ends. The CDR3 has 13 amino acids. The CDR3 region is CASSLPSEYEQYF. The CDR3 DNA is TGCGCCAGCAGCCTACCTAGCGAGTACGAGCAGTACTTC.

V gene TRBV10-3 combines with J gene TRBJ2-7; D perhaps matches TRBD1 (5 bases). The CDR3 length is 11 residues. The V and J ends lost 3 bases and 5 bases respectively, with 5 bases between them. From germline, CDR1 is ENHRY and CDR2 SYGVKD. In nucleotides, the CDR3 is TGTGCCATCAGTGACAGGGACGAGCAGTACTTC. Its protein product is CAISDRDEQYF.

This clonotype was counted a few times. This chain uses TRBV7-9 with TRBJ2-3; 10 bases align to TRBD2. Germline V lookup: CDR1 SEHNR, CDR2 FQNEAQ (reference sequence). V lost 8 bases to trimming and J lost 0 bases; unmatched junction nucleotides: 5. The CDR3 consists of 15 residues. The DNA of the CDR3 is TGTGCCAGCCAGCGGGAGGGTTCTAGCACAGATACGCAGTATTTT. It is translated as CASQREGSSTDTQYF. Full variable domain (outside the CDR3, taken from reference TRBV7-9 and TRBJ2-3): DTGVSQNPRHKITKRGQNVTFRCDPISEHNRLYWYRQTLGQGPEFLTYFQNEAQLEKSRLLSDRFSAERPKGSFSTLEIQRTEQGDSAMYLCASQREGSSTDTQYFGPGTRLTVL.

V usage is TRBV5-1 and J usage is TRBJ2-7; the D gene is possibly TRBD1 (6 bases). Germline loops: CDR1 SGHRS, CDR2 YFSETQ. Between the trimmed V and J ends, which lost 5 bases and 0 bases, there was a span of 15 bases. The CDR3 loop spans 15 amino acids. This chain's CDR3 is CASRPRTESSYEQYF. The CDR3 DNA reads TGCGCCAGCAGACCCCGGACAGAGAGCTCCTACGAGCAGTACTTC. Full variable domain (rest looked up from reference TRBV5-1 and TRBJ2-7): KAGVTQTPRYLIKTRGQQVTLSCSPISGHRSVSWYQQTPGQGLQFLFEYFSETQRNKGNFPGRFSGRQFSNSRSEMNVSTLELGDSALYLCASRPRTESSYEQYFGPGTRLTVT.

This clonotype came up a few times. The gene calls are TRBV20-1 and TRBJ2-3; D possibly corresponds to TRBD2 (5 bases). The V gene's germline CDR1 is DFQATT and CDR2 SNEGSKA (reference sequence). The CDR3 totals 14 residues. V was pared by 0 bases and J by 4 bases, with 11 bases between. This chain's CDR3 is CSARDPGGSDTQYF. The DNA of the CDR3 is TGCAGTGCTAGAGACCCCGGAGGTTCAGATACGCAGTATTTT.

The chain is built from TRBV29-1 and TRBJ1-1, with unresolved D. V lost 6 bases and J 0 bases, leaving 11 bases between the germline ends. Germline assignment: CDR1 SQVTM and CDR2 ANQGSEA. CDR3 length: 13 amino acids. The CDR3 reads CSVRGSMNTEAFF. The CDR3 nucleotides read TGCAGCGTGCGGGGATCAATGAACACTGAAGCTTTCTTT.

This chain links TRBV28 with TRBJ1-5, with D possibly matching TRBD1 (6 bases). Germline V gene sequence: CDR1 MDHEN, CDR2 SYDVKM. The length of the CDR3 is 15 residues. V shed 3 bases and J shed 1 base, with 10 bases lying between them. The DNA of the CDR3 is TGTGCCAGCAGTTTTCCCGGGACAAGCAATCAGCCCCAGCATTTT. As protein: CASSFPGTSNQPQHF.

This clonotype was seen more than once but under ten times. The chain employs TRBV6-5 and TRBJ2-1, with D tentatively TRBD1 (6 bases). CDR1 is MNHEY, CDR2 SVGAGI, per germline. This CDR3 contains 16 residues. Trimming took off 0 bases at V and 3 bases at J, with 12 bases between the two ends. This chain's CDR3 is CASSYSGAGDYNEQFF. The DNA of the CDR3 is TGTGCCAGCAGTTACTCGGGGGCAGGGGACTACAATGAGCAGTTCTTC.

This clonotype was seen a few times. The rearrangement links TRBV28 to TRBJ2-2; a weak D match, TRBD2 (5 bases). V lost 4 bases and J 2 bases, leaving 17 bases between the germline ends. CDR3 length equals 17 residues. Germline CDR1 and CDR2: MDHEN and SYDVKM. The CDR3 sequence: CASSSPGSSQNTGELFF. The CDR3, as DNA: TGTGCCAGCAGTTCACCCGGGTCTAGCCAAAACACCGGGGAGCTGTTTTTT.

This clonotype occurred a few times. The CDR3 loop is CATRQGHTYEQYF. The CDR3 bases are TGTGCCACCAGACAGGGGCATACCTACGAGCAGTACTTC. This sequence joins TRBV24-1 and TRBJ2-7; TRBD1 agrees at 7 bases. CDR1 is KGHDR, CDR2 SFDVKD, per germline. V dropped 7 bases and J dropped 2; count of bases not matched to a gene: 4. The CDR3 has 13 amino acids.

The V and J genes are TRBV29-1 and TRBJ1-5; 7 bases are shared with TRBD1. The CDR3 covers 14 residues. Losses at the gene ends were 4 bases for V and 0 bases for J; bases not matched to a gene: 3. CDR1 is SQVTM and CDR2 is ANQGSEA in the germline V gene. CDR3 protein: CSVGTGYSNQPQHF. The CDR3 nucleotides read TGCAGCGTTGGGACAGGCTATAGCAATCAGCCCCAGCATTTT.

V and J are TRBV7-3 and TRBJ2-3, with 14 nucleotides matching TRBD2. CDR3 length equals 17 residues. Germline V CDR1 and CDR2: SGHTA, FQGTGA. Trimming at V came to 4 bases and at J to 6 bases, leaving 9 bases not matched to a gene. The CDR3 DNA follows: TGTGCCAGCAGCTACAGACTAGCGGGAGGGTCCTCCGATACGCAGTATTTT. Its translation: CASSYRLAGGSSDTQYF. Drawing the rest from reference TRBV7-3 and TRBJ2-3, the complete variable domain is GAGVSQTPSNKVTEKGKYVELRCDPISGHTALYWYRQSLGQGPEFLIYFQGTGAADDSGLPNDRFFAVRPEGSVSTLKIQRTERGDSAVYLCASSYRLAGGSSDTQYFGPGTRLTVL.